This T cell receptor (beta chain) originates from a study of PD-L1 blockade in urothelial cancer. Study in general: Administration of atezolizumab to patients began at some point between 2013 and 2015, at 1,200 mg intravenously every 3 weeks. About 90% of the roughly 30 patients were men who had bladder-origin urothelial cancer. T cells numbered a median of around 140,000 in the blood samples.

Profiling relied on immunoSEQ multiplex PCR, and the TCRdb table lists in-frame clones only, not all of them. The sample carries almost 90,000 clones, roughly 84% recorded once. Between the trimmed V and J ends, which lost 6 bases and 1 base, there was a span of 9 bases. CDR1 and CDR2 (germline): LNHDA, SQIVND (reference sequence). This CDR3 is 13 amino acids long. As for time point: pretreatment peripheral blood. The number of samples from each patient was between 1 and 8, taken pretreatment and on-treatment. The receptor comes from a man between 60 and 70 years old with urothelial cancer. The chain couples TRBV19 to TRBJ1-1; D is unclear. The sequences come from PBMCs, collected around atezolizumab (anti-PD-L1) treatment. The CDR3 DNA is TGTGCCAGTAGGACGGACTGGAACACTGAAGCTTTCTTT. This sequence encodes CASRTDWNTEAFF.